This T cell receptor beta chain was observed in a study of CD8 T cells in ankylosing spondylitis. General study results and limits: There were earlier reports of some motif variants in reactive arthritis synovial fluid and blood. Relatively scarce in peripheral blood, disease-linked clones were CD8+. Reported data indicate significant enrichment of disease-linked clones within matched ankylosing spondylitis synovial fluid.

With molecular barcodes, quantitative 5'-RACE was used to make the TCR beta libraries. TCRdb called the 5' RACE reads again in MiXCR, with one record for every CDR3 protein. The table has around 130,000 distinct CDR3 sequences, roughly an eighth seen once. This clonotype came up once. Its antigen is undetermined. The germline gene is not matched at one end of the junction; a read error may be the cause. This CDR3 spans 14 amino acids. Per the germline V gene, CDR1 is MNHEY and CDR2 is SMNVEV (reference sequence). The origin of this receptor is a female donor with ankylosing spondylitis or in good health (not recorded which). Sequenced sample: blood, either unsorted or a sorted T cell fraction (not recorded which). The genes are TRBV27 and TRBJ2-7; D is possibly TRBD1 or TRBD2 (5 bases each). The CDR3 is CAGSYGTDTYEQYF. CDR3 bases: TGTGCCGGCAGTTATGGGACGGACACCTACGAGCAGTACTTC.